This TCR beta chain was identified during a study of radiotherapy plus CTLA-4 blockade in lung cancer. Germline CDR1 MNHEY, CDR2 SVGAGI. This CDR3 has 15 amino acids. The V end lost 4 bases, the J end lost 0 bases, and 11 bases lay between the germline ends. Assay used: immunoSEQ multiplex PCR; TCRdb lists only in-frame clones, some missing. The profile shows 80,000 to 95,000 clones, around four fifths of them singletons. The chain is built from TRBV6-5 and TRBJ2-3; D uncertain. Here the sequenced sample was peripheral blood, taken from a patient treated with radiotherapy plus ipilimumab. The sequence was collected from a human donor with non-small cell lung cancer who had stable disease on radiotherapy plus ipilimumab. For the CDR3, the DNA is TGTGCCAGCAGTTTCGGAGCTATTAGCACAGATACGCAGTATTTT. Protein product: CASSFGAISTDTQYF.